The rows below give T cell receptor beta chains drawn from one sample of a study of blood T cells in healthy people across ages. TCRdb ran MiXCR on the 5' RACE reads and lists one entry per CDR3 protein. The table has 1,800,000 or so distinct CDR3 sequences, 35% to 50% seen once. The sample taken for sequencing was blood. The receptors here all came from a human donor in good health. The CDR3 runs from the conserved cysteine through the conserved F or W. D genes are given only for firm matches. Not all rows give a size; the values are once, few, many and, for expanded clones, a class.

size,V,D,J,DNA,CDR3
few,TRBV10-3,TRBD2,TRBJ2-5,TGTGCCGCCCGGCGGGGGGGCGTTGATGAGACCCAGTACTTC,CAARRGGVDETQYF
-,TRBV20-1,-,TRBJ2-5,TGCAGTGCTAGGGATCGACGCCACCCCCAGTACTTC,CSARDRRHPQYF
-,TRBV4-2,-,TRBJ2-1,TGTGCCAGCAGCCAAGAAACTCGGGGGCTTGAGCAGTTCTTC,CASSQETRGLEQFF
few,TRBV14,-,TRBJ2-5,TGTGCCAGCAGCCAAGATAGTATGGTTGAGACCCAGTACTTC,CASSQDSMVETQYF
-,TRBV5-6,-,TRBJ2-7,TGTGCCAGCAGCCCACCCCAGGGCGAGCAGTACTTC,CASSPPQGEQYF
-,TRBV5-1,TRBD1,TRBJ1-5,TGCGCCAGCCCTCAGGGGGAAATTAGTAGTCAGCCCCAGCATTTT,CASPQGEISSQPQHF
-,TRBV3-1,-,TRBJ1-4,TGTGCCAGCAGCCAAGAACTTGGGGCTCCAGAAAAACTGTTTTTT,CASSQELGAPEKLFF
-,TRBV7-2,-,TRBJ2-1,TGTGCCAGCAGCTTATGGGGGACAAATATCTACAATGAGCAGTTCTTC,CASSLWGTNIYNEQFF
few,TRBV20-1,-,TRBJ1-2,TGCAGTGCTGGTTCTGGGGGGATAGTCGGCTACACCTTC,CSAGSGGIVGYTF
-,TRBV4-3,-,TRBJ2-7,TGCGCCAGCAGCCAGAGCGGAGGCAGGGTAAGACCCAGCTCCTACGAGCAGTACTTC,CASSQSGGRVRPSSYEQYF
-,TRBV7-9,-,TRBJ1-1,TGTGGCACTGTACCTGTCAGGGCGAGCACTGAAGCTTTCTTT,CGTVPVRASTEAFF
-,TRBV3-1,-,TRBJ1-4,TGTGCCAGCAGCCAGACCGGAAAACTGTTTTTT,CASSQTGKLFF
-,TRBV6-1,-,TRBJ1-3,TGTGCCAGCAGTGAAACGGCTGGAAACACCATATATTTT,CASSETAGNTIYF
medium-sized,TRBV7-3,TRBD1,TRBJ2-7,TGTGCCAGCAGCTCGGGACAGGGGCTCGAGCAGTACTTC,CASSSGQGLEQYF
-,TRBV7-6,-,TRBJ1-2,TGTGCCAGCAGCTTAGCGGGGGGATCGAGCGGCTACACCTTC,CASSLAGGSSGYTF
-,TRBV3-1,TRBD2,TRBJ2-7,TGTGCCAGCAGCCAAATGGACCTAGCGGGGGCCCCGAGCTCCTACGAGCAGTACTTC,CASSQMDLAGAPSSYEQYF
few,TRBV29-1,-,TRBJ2-3,TGCAGCGTTCCAGAGGTGGAGGTTACGCAGTATTTT,CSVPEVEVTQYF
-,TRBV4-3,TRBD1,TRBJ1-2,TGCGCCAGCAGCCAAGGAGGTGGGGGACAGGGCTATGGCTACACCTTC,CASSQGGGGQGYGYTF
few,TRBV27,-,TRBJ1-2,TGTGCCAGCAGTTTCCAGGGCGCAAGTGGCTACACCTTC,CASSFQGASGYTF
-,TRBV29-1,-,TRBJ1-2,TGCAGCGTTGTGGCAGGGGCGCGAGACTATGGCTACACCTTC,CSVVAGARDYGYTF
-,TRBV25-1,-,TRBJ2-3,TGTGCCAGCAGTGAGGGCAACTTTGGTCTAGCGAGGACCACAGATACGCAGTATTTT,CASSEGNFGLARTTDTQYF
-,TRBV14,-,TRBJ1-2,TGTGCCAGCAGCCAACCCTTCCGGGGCGGCTACACCTTC,CASSQPFRGGYTF